Below, 2 T cell receptor beta chains from the same sample are listed, as sequenced in a study of cytomegalovirus exposure and HLA in healthy donors. The primer mix had 60 Vbeta and 13 Jbeta primers. Sequencing used immunoSEQ multiplex PCR; TCRdb keeps in-frame clones, though not all of them. The profile shows about 160,000 clones, around nine tenths of them singletons. The sequenced sample was PBMCs. The receptors shown here come from a woman aged 30 to 39 in good health and CMV-seronegative.

This clone was counted a few times. The V and J genes are TRBV4-1 and TRBJ1-3; D ambiguous. CDR1 and CDR2 (germline): MGHRA, YSYEKL. This CDR3 has 14 residues. With 6 bases removed from V and 0 bases from J, the gap between germline ends came to 9 bases. The CDR3 sequence: CASSYEGSGNTIYF. Written as DNA, the CDR3 is TGCGCCAGCAGTTATGAGGGCTCTGGAAACACCATATATTTT.

In its sample, this clone was seen once. The CDR3 region has the DNA TGCGCCAGCAGCCAGCCGGGGCAGGGGGAAGGGGAGACCCAGTACTTC. Translation: CASSQPGQGEGETQYF. The chain links TRBV4-1 to TRBJ2-5, with 7 bases that match TRBD1. This CDR3 is built from 16 residues. Trimming cost V 3 bases and J 5 bases; bases outside gene matches: 12. Germline V lookup: CDR1 MGHRA, CDR2 YSYEKL.